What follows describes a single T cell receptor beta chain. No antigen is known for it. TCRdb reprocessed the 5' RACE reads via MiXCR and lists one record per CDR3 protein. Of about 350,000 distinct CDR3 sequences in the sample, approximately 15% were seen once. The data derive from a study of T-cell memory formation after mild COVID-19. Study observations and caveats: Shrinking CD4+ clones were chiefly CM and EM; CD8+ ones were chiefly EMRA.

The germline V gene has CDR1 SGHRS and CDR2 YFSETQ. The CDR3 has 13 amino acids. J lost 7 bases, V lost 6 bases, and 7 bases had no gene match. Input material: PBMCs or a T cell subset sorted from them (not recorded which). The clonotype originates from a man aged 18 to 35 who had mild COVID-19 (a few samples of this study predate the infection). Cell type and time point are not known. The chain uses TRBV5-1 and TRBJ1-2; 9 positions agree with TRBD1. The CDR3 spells CASTLDRGSGYTF. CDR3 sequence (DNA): TGCGCCAGCACTTTAGACAGGGGGTCTGGCTACACCTTC.